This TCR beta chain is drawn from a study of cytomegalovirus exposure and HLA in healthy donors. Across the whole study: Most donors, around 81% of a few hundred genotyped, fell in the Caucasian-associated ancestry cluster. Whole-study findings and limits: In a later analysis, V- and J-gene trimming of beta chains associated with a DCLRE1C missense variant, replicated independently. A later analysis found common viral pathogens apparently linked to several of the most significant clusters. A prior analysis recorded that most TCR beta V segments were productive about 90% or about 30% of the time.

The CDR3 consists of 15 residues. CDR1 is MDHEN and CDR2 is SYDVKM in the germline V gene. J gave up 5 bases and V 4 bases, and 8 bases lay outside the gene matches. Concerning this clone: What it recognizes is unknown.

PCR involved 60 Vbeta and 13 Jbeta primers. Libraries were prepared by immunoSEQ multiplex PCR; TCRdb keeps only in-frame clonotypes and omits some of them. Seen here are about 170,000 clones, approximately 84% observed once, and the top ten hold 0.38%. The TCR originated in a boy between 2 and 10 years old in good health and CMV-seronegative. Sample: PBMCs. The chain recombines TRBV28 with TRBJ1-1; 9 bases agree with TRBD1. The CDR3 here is CASSSPGQGNTEAFF. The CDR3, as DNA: TGTGCCAGCAGTTCGCCGGGACAGGGAAATACTGAAGCTTTCTTT.